Each of the 30 T cell receptor beta chains below was sequenced from the same sample in a study of shared clonotypes between healthy human individuals. Some clones are missing from TCRdb's copy, which holds only in-frame ones; the method was immunoSEQ multiplex PCR. The sample includes 2 million to 3 million clones, under 95% seen only once; the top ten take roughly 0.39%. The material sequenced was naive CD4+ T cells from PBMCs. Subset indicated: CD45RA+ positively selected. Every receptor here comes from a young man in good health. Some clones in this sample may be carry-over from other donors' samples.

The V gene is TRBV2, the J gene TRBJ1-5, with 9 bases that match TRBD1. This CDR3 is 15 amino acids long. J was trimmed by 0 bases and V by 6 bases; bases with no gene match: 3. CDR1 is SNHLY, CDR2 FYNNEI, per germline. The CDR3 sequence is CASRRDRDSNQPQHF. CDR3 nucleotide sequence: TGTGCCAGCAGAAGGGACAGGGATAGCAATCAGCCCCAGCATTTT.

This CDR3 is CASKKTRAPESPQHF. DNA of the CDR3: TGTGCCAGCAAAAAAACTCGGGCTCCTGAGTCGCCCCAGCATTTT. This sequence joins TRBV7-8 and TRBJ1-5; no definite D call. V lost 7 bases, J lost 9 bases, and 22 bases lay in between. CDR3 size: 15 residues. CDR1 is SGHVS, CDR2 FQNEAQ, per germline.

The J gene is TRBJ2-7, the V gene TRBV6-5; D perhaps matches TRBD2 (5 bases). The CDR3 runs to 14 residues. In germline, CDR1 is MNHEY, CDR2 SVGAGI. Trimming left V 4 bases short and J 5 bases short, with 15 bases between. This CDR3 is CASSSNGDLNEQYF. CDR3 DNA sequence: TGTGCCAGCAGTTCCAACGGGGATTTAAACGAGCAGTACTTC.

The gene calls are TRBV18 and TRBJ1-1; no clear D. From germline, CDR1 is KGHSH and CDR2 LQKENI. The CDR3 loop spans 14 amino acids. With 2 bases removed from V and 0 bases from J, the gap between germline ends came to 7 bases. The CDR3 spells CASSPSTMNTEAFF. The CDR3 DNA reads TGTGCCAGCTCACCAAGTACAATGAACACTGAAGCTTTCTTT. Variable domain in full (rest from reference TRBV18 and TRBJ1-1): NAGVMQNPRHLVRRRGQEARLRCSPMKGHSHVYWYRQLPEEGLKFMVYLQKENIIDESGMPKERFSAEFPKEGPSILRIQQVVRGDSAAYFCASSPSTMNTEAFFGQGTRLTVV.

V is TRBV9 and J is TRBJ2-2, with a tentative D call TRBD2 (5 bases). The CDR3 runs to 16 residues. Trimming pared 4 bases from V and 3 bases from J, leaving 16 bases between. Germline-derived CDR1 and CDR2 are SGDLS and YYNGEE. This chain's CDR3 is CASSPLGRGYTGELFF. The DNA of the CDR3 is TGTGCCAGCAGCCCCCTCGGACGGGGTTACACCGGGGAGCTGTTTTTT.

The chain carries TRBV18 and TRBJ1-3; D call uncertain. Trimming shortened V by 4 bases and J by 0 bases, and 16 bases separated the two germline ends. The V gene's germline CDR1 is KGHSH and CDR2 LQKENI. The CDR3 runs 17 residues. The DNA for the CDR3 is TGTGCCAGCTCACTACACAAGGACCCAAACTCTGGAAACACCATATATTTT. Its translation: CASSLHKDPNSGNTIYF.

V usage is TRBV7-8 and J usage is TRBJ2-3; 8 bases match TRBD2. Trimming removed 5 bases from V and 11 bases from J; junction bases left unmatched: 18. This CDR3 region has 16 residues. Germline V gives CDR1 SGHVS, CDR2 FQNEAQ. The CDR3: CASSAARLATHRLQYF. The CDR3 region has the DNA TGTGCCAGCAGCGCCGCCCGACTAGCGACCCATCGCCTGCAGTATTTT.

The DNA of the CDR3 is TGTGCCAGCAGCGAGGGACTTAATGAGCAGTTCTTC. Translated, it gives CASSEGLNEQFF. The rearrangement uses TRBV11-3 and TRBJ2-1; possible D gene TRBD2, 6 bases. V was cut by 5 bases and J by 7 bases, with 9 bases left in between. This CDR3 has 12 amino acids. Germline CDR1 is SGHNT and CDR2 is YENEEA.

The gene calls are TRBV30 and TRBJ2-1; D perhaps matches TRBD2 (6 bases). The CDR3 covers 13 residues. V was clipped by 1 base and J by 5 bases, with 9 bases between them. Germline lookup yields CDR1 GTSNPN and CDR2 SVGIG (reference sequence). The CDR3 DNA follows: TGTGCCTGGAGTGCGGGGACTCACAATGAGCAGTTCTTC. Encoded protein: CAWSAGTHNEQFF.

The genes are TRBV29-1 and TRBJ2-5; 7 bases agree with TRBD1. The end of the DNA aligns better with TRBJ2-7, so the J call may be wrong. The germline CDR1 and CDR2 sequences are SQVTM and ANQGSEA. The CDR3 is made up of 13 amino acids. The CDR3 is CSVRTGSSYEQYF. CDR3 nucleotides: TGCAGCGTGAGGACAGGCAGCTCCTACGAGCAGTACTTC.

The chain has TRBV5-4 and TRBJ2-5; D tentatively reads TRBD1 or TRBD2 (6 bases each). The germline V gene has CDR1 SGHNT and CDR2 YYREEE (reference sequence). Trimming pared 4 bases from V and 7 bases from J, leaving 17 bases between. This CDR3 comprises 14 residues. The CDR3 DNA follows: TGTGCCAGCAGCACACAGGGAGGCACGGGGACCCAGTACTTC. Amino acid sequence: CASSTQGGTGTQYF.

The chain joins TRBV15 to TRBJ1-2; a possible D gene is TRBD1 (6 bases). The CDR3 contains 11 residues. CDR1 is LNHNV and CDR2 is YYDKDF in the germline V gene (reference sequence). V was shortened by 9 bases and J by 7 bases, with 12 bases between the two germline ends. Written as DNA, the CDR3 is TGTGCCACAACCGCAGGGGTTGGCTACACCTTC. This sequence encodes CATTAGVGYTF.

The V call is TRBV5-4, the J call TRBJ2-5; 13 nucleotides line up with TRBD2. This CDR3 contains 16 residues. Germline V gives CDR1 SGHNT, CDR2 YYREEE (reference sequence). With V trimmed by 5 bases and J by 3 bases, 7 bases remained unmatched. The CDR3: CASSPGLAGAEETQYF. As DNA, the CDR3 is TGTGCCAGCAGTCCAGGACTAGCGGGAGCAGAAGAGACCCAGTACTTC.

The chain recombines TRBV7-6 with TRBJ2-1, with D perhaps given as TRBD1 or TRBD2 (5 bases each). The CDR3 covers 18 residues. The germline V and J ends were trimmed by 2 bases and 0 bases, with 17 bases remaining between them. Germline V lookup: CDR1 SGHVS, CDR2 FNYEAQ. CDR3 region: CASSLPTNGASSYNEQFF. The CDR3 nucleotides read TGTGCCAGCAGCTTACCGACAAACGGGGCCAGCTCCTACAATGAGCAGTTCTTC.

This chain links TRBV29-1 with TRBJ2-3; D is undetermined. CDR1 and CDR2 from the germline V gene are SQVTM and ANQGSEA. Deletions cut 6 bases from V and 0 bases from J, with 13 bases between. The length of the CDR3 is 14 residues. CDR3 sequence (DNA): TGCAGCGTAGAGGACGTCGCTAGCACAGATACGCAGTATTTT. This codes for CSVEDVASTDTQYF.

V gene TRBV19 combines with J gene TRBJ2-2; perhaps TRBD1 as D (6 bases). The CDR3 covers 15 residues. V was clipped by 9 bases and J by 1 base, with 15 bases between them. Germline V gene lookup returns CDR1 LNHDA and CDR2 SQIVND (reference sequence). CDR3 sequence: CASRWGLGNTGELFF. DNA for the CDR3: TGTGCCAGCCGGTGGGGGCTCGGGAACACCGGGGAGCTGTTTTTT.

The chain couples TRBV18 to TRBJ2-7, with 13 bases matching TRBD2. This CDR3 is built from 15 residues. CDR1 and CDR2 from the germline V gene are KGHSH and LQKENI. The V gene end was trimmed by 3 bases and the J gene end by 4 bases; junction bases not matched to a gene: 3. DNA of the CDR3: TGTGCCAGCTCACCGGGACTAGCGGGACGATACGAGCAGTACTTC. Translated: CASSPGLAGRYEQYF. Looking up the rest from reference TRBV18 and TRBJ2-7 gives the full variable domain: NAGVMQNPRHLVRRRGQEARLRCSPMKGHSHVYWYRQLPEEGLKFMVYLQKENIIDESGMPKERFSAEFPKEGPSILRIQQVVRGDSAAYFCASSPGLAGRYEQYFGPGTRLTVT.

A note on this clone: The same CDR3 also results from other DNA sequences found in this sample. The chain is built from TRBV18 and TRBJ1-1, with TRBD1 matching over 9 bases. The V gene end was trimmed by 6 bases and the J gene end by 0 bases; junction bases not matched to a gene: 8. This CDR3 comprises 16 residues. Germline V gene data show CDR1 as KGHSH and CDR2 as LQKENI. The CDR3 region is CASSPRTGELNTEAFF. The CDR3 nucleotides are TGTGCCAGCTCTCCCAGGACAGGGGAACTGAACACTGAAGCTTTCTTT.

The V and J genes are TRBV20-1 and TRBJ1-5, with a weak D call TRBD1 (5 bases). V was shortened by 8 bases and J by 9 bases, with 11 bases between the two germline ends. CDR3 length: 10 residues. The germline V gene has CDR1 DFQATT and CDR2 SNEGSKA (reference sequence). CDR3 sequence reads: CSWGGVPQHF. The CDR3 DNA sequence: TGCAGTTGGGGGGGGGTGCCCCAGCATTTT.

The chain links TRBV15 to TRBJ2-7; 8 bases fit TRBD2. This CDR3 is 16 amino acids long. The trim removed 11 bases at V and 4 bases at J, leaving 19 bases unmatched. Germline values: CDR1 LNHNV, CDR2 YYDKDF (reference sequence). CDR3 protein: CAASEATGGRRYEQYF. In DNA form, the CDR3 reads TGTGCCGCCTCAGAAGCGACGGGCGGGAGGAGGTACGAGCAGTACTTC.

The V and J genes are TRBV29-1 and TRBJ2-5; D not certain. Germline V lookup: CDR1 SQVTM, CDR2 ANQGSEA. Between the trimmed V and J ends, which lost 1 base and 4 bases, there was a span of 7 bases. This CDR3 contains 12 residues. The chain's CDR3 is CSVEAAPETQYF. CDR3 DNA sequence: TGCAGCGTTGAAGCGGCGCCAGAGACCCAGTACTTC.

V usage is TRBV6-1 and J usage is TRBJ1-2; D not resolved. Germline V gene sequence: CDR1 MNHNS, CDR2 SASEGT. V lost 6 bases to trimming and J lost 4 bases, with 3 bases between them. This CDR3 comprises 10 residues. CDR3 bases: TGTGCCAGCAGGACCTATGGCTACACCTTC. Translated, it gives CASRTYGYTF.

The rearrangement links TRBV7-9 to TRBJ2-1; 8 bases match TRBD2. In germline, CDR1 is SEHNR, CDR2 FQNEAQ (reference sequence). The CDR3 is 17 amino acids. After removal of 5 bases from V and 0 bases from J, the junction contained 9 bases not matched to a gene. The CDR3 region is CASSLPLAGSSYNEQFF. The CDR3 DNA sequence: TGTGCCAGCAGCCTACCGTTAGCGGGAAGCTCCTACAATGAGCAGTTCTTC.

The chain combines TRBV5-1 with TRBJ2-3; D remains unclear. Germline V gene sequence: CDR1 SGHRS, CDR2 YFSETQ. This CDR3 is 11 amino acids long. V was cut by 0 bases and J by 10 bases, with 6 bases left in between. CDR3 nucleotides: TGCGCCAGCAGCTTGGAGGGTCCGCAGTATTTT. This encodes CASSLEGPQYF.

This chain uses TRBV19 with TRBJ2-1, with 13 bases fitting TRBD2. Trimming removed 6 bases from V and 2 bases from J; junction bases left unmatched: 4. From germline, CDR1 is LNHDA and CDR2 SQIVND (reference sequence). CDR3 length: 16 residues. The CDR3 bases are TGTGCCAGTAGGGGACTAGCGGGGCAGACCTACAATGAGCAGTTCTTC. Translating gives CASRGLAGQTYNEQFF.

The V and J genes are TRBV18 and TRBJ1-1, with D possibly being TRBD1 (6 bases). The CDR3 has 15 amino acids. V was clipped by 3 bases and J by 1 base, with 12 bases between them. CDR1 KGHSH and CDR2 LQKENI come from the germline V gene. As DNA, the CDR3 is TGTGCCAGCTCACCCGGCAGGGGCCCGAACACTGAAGCTTTCTTT. Encoded protein: CASSPGRGPNTEAFF.

V is TRBV18 and J is TRBJ1-2, with D hard to call. The CDR3 loop spans 14 amino acids. Deletions cut 2 bases from V and 2 bases from J, with 9 bases between. Per the germline V gene, CDR1 is KGHSH and CDR2 is LQKENI. CDR3 bases: TGTGCCAGCTCACCAGCCCCCAGGAACTATGGCTACACCTTC. Encoded protein: CASSPAPRNYGYTF. The whole variable domain, remainder taken from reference TRBV18 and TRBJ1-2, is NAGVMQNPRHLVRRRGQEARLRCSPMKGHSHVYWYRQLPEEGLKFMVYLQKENIIDESGMPKERFSAEFPKEGPSILRIQQVVRGDSAAYFCASSPAPRNYGYTFGSGTRLTVV.

Details on this clone: Other DNA sequences in this specimen translate into the identical CDR3. The chain carries TRBV5-1 and TRBJ2-6, with 8 positions matching TRBD2. CDR1 is SGHRS and CDR2 is YFSETQ in the germline V gene. Trimming took 0 bases from V and 4 from J; bases not matched to a gene: 3. This CDR3 spans 16 amino acids. The CDR3 region has the DNA TGCGCCAGCAGCTTGGCGGGAGGGTCCGGGGCCAACGTCCTGACTTTC. Translating it yields CASSLAGGSGANVLTF. Complete variable domain (other parts from reference TRBV5-1 and TRBJ2-6): KAGVTQTPRYLIKTRGQQVTLSCSPISGHRSVSWYQQTPGQGLQFLFEYFSETQRNKGNFPGRFSGRQFSNSRSEMNVSTLELGDSALYLCASSLAGGSGANVLTFGAGSRLTVL.

The chain carries TRBV5-1 and TRBJ2-2; 7 bases are a match to TRBD2. J was trimmed by 1 base and V by 4 bases; bases with no gene match: 7. From germline, CDR1 is SGHRS and CDR2 YFSETQ. The CDR3 contains 16 residues. DNA of the CDR3: TGCGCCAGCAGCCCTAGGGAGGGAAGGAACACCGGGGAGCTGTTTTTT. The encoded protein is CASSPREGRNTGELFF.

The chain uses TRBV7-2 and TRBJ2-7, with D maybe TRBD1 (5 bases). Germline V gene data show CDR1 as SGHTA and CDR2 as FQGNSA. V was cut by 6 bases and J by 1 base, with 13 bases left in between. The CDR3 spans 14 residues. CDR3 sequence reads: CASRAAGPSYEQYF. The CDR3 DNA sequence: TGTGCCAGCAGGGCAGCAGGGCCTTCCTACGAGCAGTACTTC. Variable domain in full (rest from reference TRBV7-2 and TRBJ2-7): GAGVSQSPSNKVTEKGKDVELRCDPISGHTALYWYRQSLGQGLEFLIYFQGNSAPDKSGLPSDRFSAERTGGSVSTLTIQRTQQEDSAVYLCASRAAGPSYEQYFGPGTRLTVT.